These T cell receptor beta chains were read from a single sample in a study of blood T cell repertoires in COVID-19. The table came from immunoSEQ multiplex PCR; TCRdb's copy has only in-frame clones and leaves some out. The sample consists of tens of thousands of clones, about four fifths of them appearing once. Material for sequencing was peripheral blood. These receptors were taken from a human donor in a cohort sampled during active COVID-19. The CDR3 runs from the conserved cysteine through the conserved F or W. The D gene is left open where the match is weak. Clone sizes are given selectively: once, few, many, or a class where the clone is expanded.

V: TRBV15; D: -; size: -; J: TRBJ1-6; DNA: TGTGCCACCAGCAGGGACATGAATTCACCCCTCCACTTT; CDR3: CATSRDMNSPLHF
V: TRBV6-6; D: -; size: few; J: TRBJ1-2; DNA: TGTGCCAGCACTTATGGGGAGGGCTATGGCTACACCTTC; CDR3: CASTYGEGYGYTF
V: TRBV19; D: TRBD2; size: -; J: TRBJ2-3; DNA: TGTGCCAGTAGTTCGAGGACTAGCGGGGGGATCCTCCCTAGCACAGATACGCAGTATTTT; CDR3: CASSSRTSGGILPSTDTQYF
V: TRBV27; D: -; size: once; J: TRBJ2-1; DNA: TGTGCCAGCAGTTTGGTAGTAGCCCCTTACAATGAGCAGTTCTTC; CDR3: CASSLVVAPYNEQFF
V: TRBV5-4; D: TRBD1; size: -; J: TRBJ1-1; DNA: TGTGCCAGCAGCCCGGTGACAGGGGGCTTTACTGAAGCTTTCTTT; CDR3: CASSPVTGGFTEAFF
V: TRBV4-2; D: -; size: -; J: TRBJ2-7; DNA: TGTGCCAGCAGCCCCCTACCGGGAGAAGGCAACTACGAGCAGTACTTC; CDR3: CASSPLPGEGNYEQYF
V: TRBV6-6; D: -; size: -; J: TRBJ2-3; DNA: TGTGCCAGCCTTATAAGGAGGGCCCTCAGCGGAGATACGCAGTATTTT; CDR3: CASLIRRALSGDTQYF
V: TRBV5-1; D: -; size: -; J: TRBJ1-2; DNA: TGCGCCAGCAGCCCGACGTCGGCGGGGAACTATGGCTACACCTTC; CDR3: CASSPTSAGNYGYTF
V: TRBV15; D: TRBD1; size: -; J: TRBJ1-5; DNA: TGTGCCACCAGCCGGGACAGGGGCAATCAGCCCCAGCATTTT; CDR3: CATSRDRGNQPQHF
V: TRBV10-3; D: TRBD1; size: -; J: TRBJ2-7; DNA: TGTGCCATCAGTGGGCCCAACAGGGGTTCCTACGAGCAGTACTTC; CDR3: CAISGPNRGSYEQYF
V: TRBV7-2; D: TRBD2; size: -; J: TRBJ2-2; DNA: TGTGCCAGCAGTTTCCGGACTAGCAACACCGGGGAGCTGTTTTTT; CDR3: CASSFRTSNTGELFF
V: TRBV6-2/TRBV6-3; D: -; size: medium-sized; J: TRBJ2-5; DNA: TGTGCCAGCAGCCCCACAGCCCGGCCGCAAGAGACCCAGTACTTC; CDR3: CASSPTARPQETQYF
V: TRBV6-5; D: -; size: -; J: TRBJ1-2; DNA: TGTGCCAGCAGTTACTACGGGGTTCAGGATGGCTACACCTTC; CDR3: CASSYYGVQDGYTF
V: TRBV27; D: TRBD1; size: -; J: TRBJ2-7; DNA: TGTGCCAGCAGTCCTCTATCCGGGACAGGGACCCACGAGCAGTACTTC; CDR3: CASSPLSGTGTHEQYF
V: TRBV19; D: -; size: -; J: TRBJ1-3; DNA: TGTGCCAGTAGTCCGCGGGGGCGGTACTCTGGAAACACCATATATTTT; CDR3: CASSPRGRYSGNTIYF
V: TRBV4-1; D: -; size: -; J: TRBJ1-3; DNA: TGCGCCAGCAGCCAAGCAGGGGTAACTTCTGGAAACACCATATATTTT; CDR3: CASSQAGVTSGNTIYF
V: TRBV3-1/TRBV3-2; D: TRBD2; size: -; J: TRBJ2-2; DNA: TGTGCCAGCAGCCCCATAGCGGGGGCGATCACCGGGGAGCTGTTTTTT; CDR3: CASSPIAGAITGELFF
V: TRBV15; D: -; size: -; J: TRBJ1-5; DNA: TGTGCCACCAGCAGAGATCGTCAGCCCCAGCATTTT; CDR3: CATSRDRQPQHF
V: TRBV18; D: -; size: -; J: TRBJ2-5; DNA: TGTGCCAGCTCACTGGGTCGGGGGGAGACCCAGTACTTC; CDR3: CASSLGRGETQYF
V: TRBV24-1; D: -; size: -; J: TRBJ2-7; DNA: TGTGCCACCAGTGACCCGCTAGGTCCGATCCCCTACGAGCAGTACTTC; CDR3: CATSDPLGPIPYEQYF
V: TRBV11-2; D: TRBD2; size: -; J: TRBJ2-7; DNA: TGTGCCAGCAGCCCCGACCGGGGGGTGTCCTACGAGCAGTACTTC; CDR3: CASSPDRGVSYEQYF
V: TRBV2; D: -; size: -; J: TRBJ2-7; DNA: TGTGCCAGCTCCAAGGAGGGAGAGGGAGAGCAGTACTTC; CDR3: CASSKEGEGEQYF
V: TRBV5-1; D: -; size: -; J: TRBJ2-3; DNA: TGCGCCAGCAACGAGAATACAGATACGCAGTATTTT; CDR3: CASNENTDTQYF
V: TRBV28; D: -; size: -; J: TRBJ2-7; DNA: TGTGCCAGCAGTTCCCCGGTTTACCAGCAGTACTTC; CDR3: CASSSPVYQQYF
V: TRBV7-9; D: -; size: -; J: TRBJ1-1; DNA: TGTGCCAGCAGCCTAACAGGCTCGAGGACTGAAGCTTTCTTT; CDR3: CASSLTGSRTEAFF
V: TRBV7-9; D: TRBD1; size: -; J: TRBJ1-2; DNA: TGTGCCAGCAGCTTACGGGACAGGGGAAACTATGGCTACACCTTC; CDR3: CASSLRDRGNYGYTF
V: TRBV10-1; D: -; size: few; J: TRBJ2-3; DNA: TGCGCCAGCAGTGAGTCGTCGGTAGTCGCAGATACGCAGTATTTT; CDR3: CASSESSVVADTQYF
V: TRBV5-1; D: -; size: -; J: TRBJ1-1; DNA: TGCGCCAGCAGCTGGGGGACAATCATGAACACTGAAGCTTTCTTT; CDR3: CASSWGTIMNTEAFF
V: TRBV7-8; D: -; size: -; J: TRBJ1-3; DNA: TGTGCCAGCAGCTTAGCCTCAACAGGCTCTGGAAACACCATATATTTT; CDR3: CASSLASTGSGNTIYF